Listed here are 25 T cell receptor beta chains from one sample, sequenced in a study of cytomegalovirus exposure and HLA in healthy donors. The PCR used 60 Vbeta and 13 Jbeta primers. Method: immunoSEQ multiplex PCR; TCRdb's copy keeps in-frame clones and lacks some. The data hold approximately 210,000 clones, with about four fifths observed a single time. The sequencing sample was made of PBMCs. The origin of the receptors is a man in his forties in good health and CMV-seropositive.

CDR3 loop: CASSQEWASYEQYF. The CDR3 bases are TGTGCCAGCAGCCAAGAGTGGGCCTCCTACGAGCAGTACTTC. The V call is TRBV14, the J call TRBJ2-7; D gene uncertain. V was trimmed by 0 bases and J by 0 bases, leaving 6 bases between them. CDR3 length equals 14 residues. The germline V gene encodes CDR1 SGHDN and CDR2 FVKESK.

This clone was observed a few times. The J gene is TRBJ1-1, the V gene TRBV30, with 7 bases fitting TRBD1. The length of the CDR3 is 11 residues. Trimming at V came to 5 bases and at J to 8 bases, leaving 5 bases not matched to a gene. In germline, CDR1 is GTSNPN, CDR2 SVGIG (reference sequence). The CDR3, as DNA: TGTGCCTGGGCAGGGACAGCGGAAGCTTTCTTT. Its protein is CAWAGTAEAFF.

The rearrangement joins TRBV19 to TRBJ2-7; no definite D call. V lost 5 bases and J 7 bases, leaving 15 bases between the germline ends. Germline CDR1 reads LNHDA; CDR2 reads SQIVND (reference sequence). The CDR3 runs 13 residues. This chain's CDR3 is CASSPTEMSEQYF. CDR3 nucleotides: TGTGCCAGTAGTCCGACTGAGATGAGTGAGCAGTACTTC.

The chain recombines TRBV18 with TRBJ2-6; D call uncertain. The CDR3 length is 21 residues. The V end was cut by 0 bases, the J end by 0 bases, with 21 bases between. In germline, CDR1 is KGHSH, CDR2 LQKENI. The CDR3 here is CASSPPELLRVQISGANVLTF. DNA for the CDR3: TGTGCCAGCTCACCACCGGAACTCCTCCGGGTCCAAATCTCTGGGGCCAACGTCCTGACTTTC.

The chain has TRBV6-5 and TRBJ2-1, with D perhaps matching TRBD2 (5 bases). This CDR3 is built from 13 residues. Germline assignment: CDR1 MNHEY and CDR2 SVGAGI. The ends were cut back, 3 bases at V and 9 bases at J, with 12 bases in the middle. The CDR3 loop is CASSYGVEGEQFF. The CDR3 DNA reads TGTGCCAGCAGTTATGGAGTTGAGGGTGAGCAGTTCTTC.

This clone was observed a handful of times. V and J are TRBV7-8 and TRBJ2-2; 8 nucleotides match TRBD2. CDR1 is SGHVS and CDR2 is FQNEAQ in the germline V gene. The CDR3 length is 15 residues. V was pared by 3 bases and J by 7 bases, with 7 bases of the junction left unmatched. The CDR3, as DNA: TGTGCCAGCAGCTTTAGCGGGACTACGATCGGGGAGCTGTTTTTT. Protein: CASSFSGTTIGELFF.

The genes are TRBV7-3 and TRBJ2-5; TRBD1 is a possible D gene (6 bases). CDR1 is SGHTA, CDR2 FQGTGA, per germline. This CDR3 has 15 residues. V lost 2 bases and J 5 bases, leaving 15 bases between the germline ends. The CDR3 nucleotides read TGTGCCAGCAGCTTAGGGGGCAGGGCTAGCGAGACCCAGTACTTC. It encodes CASSLGGRASETQYF. The complete variable domain, with remaining parts taken from reference TRBV7-3 and TRBJ2-5, reads GAGVSQTPSNKVTEKGKYVELRCDPISGHTALYWYRQSLGQGPEFLIYFQGTGAADDSGLPNDRFFAVRPEGSVSTLKIQRTERGDSAVYLCASSLGGRASETQYFGPGTRLLVL.

The genes are TRBV4-2 and TRBJ2-2; D gene ambiguous. Trimming removed 6 bases at V and 1 base at J, with 12 bases between. CDR3 size: 15 residues. Per the germline V gene, CDR1 is LGHNA and CDR2 is YNFKEQ. The CDR3 loop reads CASRPERVNTGELFF. CDR3 DNA: TGTGCCAGCAGGCCTGAAAGAGTGAACACCGGGGAGCTGTTTTTT.

The chain is built from TRBV9 and TRBJ2-2, with D perhaps matching TRBD1 (6 bases). The CDR3 sequence is 14 residues long. V was trimmed by 3 bases and J by 6 bases, leaving 12 bases between them. Germline lookup yields CDR1 SGDLS and CDR2 YYNGEE. CDR3 residues: CASSANRASGELFF. The CDR3 coding sequence is TGTGCCAGCAGCGCAAACAGGGCGTCCGGGGAGCTGTTTTTT. The variable domain in full, with the rest retrieved from reference TRBV9 and TRBJ2-2, is DSGVTQTPKHLITATGQRVTLRCSPRSGDLSVYWYQQSLDQGLQFLIQYYNGEERAKGNILERFSAQQFPDLHSELNLSSLELGDSALYFCASSANRASGELFFGEGSRLTVL.

This clone was seen at least ten times. The chain carries TRBV5-1 and TRBJ1-1; 10 positions match TRBD1. The CDR3 consists of 14 residues. The germline gives CDR1 SGHRS, CDR2 YFSETQ. V dropped 4 bases and J dropped 5; count of bases not matched to a gene: 5. The CDR3 DNA reads TGCGCCAGCAGCACCGGACAGGGGGGGACTGAAGCTTTCTTT. Its protein is CASSTGQGGTEAFF. The whole variable domain, remainder taken from reference TRBV5-1 and TRBJ1-1, is KAGVTQTPRYLIKTRGQQVTLSCSPISGHRSVSWYQQTPGQGLQFLFEYFSETQRNKGNFPGRFSGRQFSNSRSEMNVSTLELGDSALYLCASSTGQGGTEAFFGQGTRLTVV.

V usage is TRBV18 and J usage is TRBJ2-2, with 10 bases that match TRBD2. J lost 4 bases, V lost 2 bases, and 4 bases had no gene match. The germline gives CDR1 KGHSH, CDR2 LQKENI. The CDR3 loop spans 16 amino acids. The CDR3 spells CASSPILAGATGELFF. CDR3 bases: TGTGCCAGCTCACCAATCCTAGCGGGAGCCACCGGGGAGCTGTTTTTT.

This clone has a handful of counts. The CDR3 region is CASSVGIPGVDDDEQFF. For the CDR3, the DNA is TGTGCCAGCAGCGTAGGAATTCCGGGAGTTGACGACGATGAGCAGTTCTTC. The gene calls are TRBV9 and TRBJ2-1, with D perhaps TRBD2 (6 bases). Trimming took 0 bases from V and 8 from J, leaving 21 bases between them. Germline V gene data show CDR1 as SGDLS and CDR2 as YYNGEE. This CDR3 is built from 17 residues.

This clone was detected once. J is TRBJ1-1 and V is TRBV14, with 10 nucleotides matching TRBD1. Germline V gives CDR1 SGHDN, CDR2 FVKESK. The CDR3 has 15 residues. V trimming: 4 bases; J trimming: 4 bases; junction bases outside the gene matches: 6. The CDR3 here is CASSLAGQGSTEAFF. The CDR3 nucleotides read TGTGCCAGCAGCCTCGCGGGACAGGGGAGCACTGAAGCTTTCTTT.

The rearrangement links TRBV7-9 to TRBJ2-5; 7 positions agree with TRBD1. With 2 bases clipped from V and 4 bases from J, the junction kept 7 bases outside the gene matches. Per germline, CDR1 SEHNR and CDR2 FQNEAQ (reference sequence). The CDR3 consists of 15 residues. CDR3 loop: CASSLKGQRAETQYF. The CDR3 bases are TGTGCCAGCAGCTTAAAGGGACAGAGGGCAGAGACCCAGTACTTC.

Notes on this clone: This sample includes further DNA sequences coding for the same CDR3. The chain uses TRBV27 and TRBJ2-3, with D possibly TRBD2 on 6 matching bases. Germline-derived CDR1 and CDR2 are MNHEY and SMNVEV (reference sequence). V was trimmed by 5 bases and J by 6 bases, leaving 12 bases between them. The CDR3 loop spans 13 amino acids. Written as DNA, the CDR3 is TGTGCCAGCAGTCTCTCTAGCGCGGATACGCAGTATTTT. Amino acids: CASSLSSADTQYF.

This chain joins TRBV4-1 and TRBJ2-3, with 11 bases matching TRBD2. The germline V gene encodes CDR1 MGHRA and CDR2 YSYEKL. The V and J ends lost 0 bases and 7 bases, in that order; junction bases with no gene match: 9. The CDR3 covers 17 residues. The CDR3 nucleotides read TGCGCCAGCAGCCAAGATAGCCTAGCGGGGGGTTCATATACGCAGTATTTT. Residues: CASSQDSLAGGSYTQYF.

J is TRBJ2-5 and V is TRBV29-1; 10 positions agree with TRBD2. Germline V CDR1 and CDR2: SQVTM, ANQGSEA. The V segment lost 6 bases and the J segment 5 bases; nucleotides outside the gene matches: 6. The CDR3 has 13 amino acids. Here the CDR3 DNA reads TGCAGCGTGCTAGCGGGAGAGGGGGAGACCCAGTACTTC. The encoded protein is CSVLAGEGETQYF.

The chain is built from TRBV19 and TRBJ2-2; 8 nucleotides line up with TRBD2. Germline V gene sequence: CDR1 LNHDA, CDR2 SQIVND (reference sequence). The CDR3 consists of 15 residues. V shed 7 bases and J 2 bases; nucleotides not matched to a gene: 6. CDR3 nucleotides: TGTGCCAGTAAACAGACTAGCGTAAACACCGGGGAGCTGTTTTTT. As protein: CASKQTSVNTGELFF.

The chain links TRBV6-6 to TRBJ2-3; 7 nucleotides align to TRBD1. The CDR3 has 16 residues. Germline-derived CDR1 and CDR2 are MNHNY and SVGAGI (reference sequence). J was trimmed by 2 bases and V by 6 bases; bases with no gene match: 11. CDR3 amino acids: CASSPRPGQNTDTQYF. In nucleotides, the CDR3 is TGTGCCAGCAGCCCCAGGCCGGGACAGAACACAGATACGCAGTATTTT.

This rearrangement joins TRBV5-4 to TRBJ1-4, with D possibly TRBD1 on 5 matching bases. CDR1 is SGHNT, CDR2 YYREEE, per germline (reference sequence). The CDR3 sequence is 16 residues long. Trimming pared 0 bases from V and 5 bases from J, leaving 14 bases between. The chain's CDR3 is CASSLAGGGRNEKLFF. The CDR3 DNA follows: TGTGCCAGCAGCTTGGCCGGGGGGGGGAGGAATGAAAAACTGTTTTTT.

The chain has TRBV4-1 and TRBJ1-1, with D possibly TRBD1 on 6 matching bases. The germline gives CDR1 MGHRA, CDR2 YSYEKL. The ends were cut back, 8 bases at V and 2 bases at J, with 18 bases in the middle. The CDR3 loop spans 15 amino acids. Written as DNA, the CDR3 is TGCGCCAGCCGATACTACAGGGATGGTAACACTGAAGCTTTCTTT. It is translated as CASRYYRDGNTEAFF.

V gene TRBV6-1 combines with J gene TRBJ1-2, with D perhaps TRBD1 (5 bases). Deletions cut 4 bases from V and 6 bases from J, with 18 bases between. The germline CDR1 and CDR2 sequences are MNHNS and SASEGT. The CDR3 has 15 amino acids. CDR3 in amino acids: CASSVGSGRGDGYTF. For the CDR3, the DNA is TGTGCCAGCAGTGTCGGTTCTGGGAGGGGAGATGGCTACACCTTC.

The chain links TRBV6-5 to TRBJ2-3; 7 bases map to TRBD2. The V and J ends lost 6 bases and 2 bases, in that order; junction bases with no gene match: 8. CDR1 and CDR2 (germline): MNHEY, SVGAGI. This CDR3 comprises 15 residues. DNA of the CDR3: TGTGCCAGCAGAATGGGGGAGGGCCCCACAGATACGCAGTATTTT. Translated: CASRMGEGPTDTQYF.

The chain uses TRBV7-9 and TRBJ1-4; D unresolved. Trimming stripped 1 base from V and 4 bases from J, with 10 bases between. From germline, CDR1 is SEHNR and CDR2 FQNEAQ (reference sequence). This CDR3 spans 15 amino acids. The CDR3 is CASSLDAGYNEKLFF. In nucleotides, the CDR3 is TGTGCCAGCAGCTTAGATGCCGGGTATAATGAAAAACTGTTTTTT.

The chain recombines TRBV28 with TRBJ1-1; TRBD1 agrees at 10 bases. CDR3 size: 16 residues. Germline loops: CDR1 MDHEN, CDR2 SYDVKM. J lost 3 bases, V lost 5 bases, and 9 bases had no gene match. CDR3 protein: CASSPGDRGAYTEAFF. The CDR3 DNA reads as TGTGCCAGCAGTCCCGGGGACAGGGGAGCGTACACTGAAGCTTTCTTT. Variable domain in full (rest from reference TRBV28 and TRBJ1-1): DVKVTQSSRYLVKRTGEKVFLECVQDMDHENMFWYRQDPGLGLRLIYFSYDVKMKEKGDIPEGYSVSREKKERFSLILESASTNQTSMYLCASSPGDRGAYTEAFFGQGTRLTVV.